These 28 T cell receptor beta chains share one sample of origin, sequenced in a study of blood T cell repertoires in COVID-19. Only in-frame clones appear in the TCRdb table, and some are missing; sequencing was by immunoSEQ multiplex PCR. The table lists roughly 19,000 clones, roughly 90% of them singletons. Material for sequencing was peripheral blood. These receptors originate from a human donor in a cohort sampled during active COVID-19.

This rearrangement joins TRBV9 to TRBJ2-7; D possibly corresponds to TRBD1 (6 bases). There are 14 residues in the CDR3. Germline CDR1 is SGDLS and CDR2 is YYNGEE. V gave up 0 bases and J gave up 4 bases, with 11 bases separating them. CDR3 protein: CASSVATGQYEQYF. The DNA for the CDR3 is TGTGCCAGCAGCGTAGCTACCGGACAGTACGAGCAGTACTTC. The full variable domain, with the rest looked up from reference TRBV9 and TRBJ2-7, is DSGVTQTPKHLITATGQRVTLRCSPRSGDLSVYWYQQSLDQGLQFLIQYYNGEERAKGNILERFSAQQFPDLHSELNLSSLELGDSALYFCASSVATGQYEQYFGPGTRLTVT.

CDR3 nucleotides: TGTGCCAGCAGCCAATCGCACTGGTACGAGCAGTACTTC. Translating it yields CASSQSHWYEQYF. This chain uses TRBV6-5 with TRBJ2-7, with D uncertain. The CDR3 extends over 13 amino acids. In germline, CDR1 is MNHEY, CDR2 SVGAGI. V lost 6 bases and J 4 bases, leaving 13 bases between the germline ends.

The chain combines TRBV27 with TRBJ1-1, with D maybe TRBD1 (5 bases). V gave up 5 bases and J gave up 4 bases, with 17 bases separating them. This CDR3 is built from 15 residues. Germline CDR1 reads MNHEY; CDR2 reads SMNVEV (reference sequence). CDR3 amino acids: CASSDAVEGSTEAFF. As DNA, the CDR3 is TGTGCCAGCAGTGACGCGGTGGAGGGGAGCACTGAAGCTTTCTTT.

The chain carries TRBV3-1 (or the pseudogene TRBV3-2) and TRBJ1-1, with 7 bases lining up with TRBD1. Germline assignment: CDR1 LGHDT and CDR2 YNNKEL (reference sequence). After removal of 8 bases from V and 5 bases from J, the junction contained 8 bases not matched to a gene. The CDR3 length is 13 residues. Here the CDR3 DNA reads TGTGCCAGCTCGACAGGGAGAGGGACTGAAGCTTTCTTT. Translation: CASSTGRGTEAFF.

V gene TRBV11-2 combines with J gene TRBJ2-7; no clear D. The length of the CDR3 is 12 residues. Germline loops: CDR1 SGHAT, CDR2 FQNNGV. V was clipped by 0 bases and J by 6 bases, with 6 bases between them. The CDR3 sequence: CASSLDLVEQYF. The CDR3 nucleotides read TGTGCCAGCAGCTTAGATCTTGTCGAGCAGTACTTC.

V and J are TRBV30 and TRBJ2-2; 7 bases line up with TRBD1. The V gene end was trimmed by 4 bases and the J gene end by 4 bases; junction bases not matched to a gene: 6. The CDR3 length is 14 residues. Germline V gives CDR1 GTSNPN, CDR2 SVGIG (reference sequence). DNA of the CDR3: TGTGCCTGGAACACAAACAGGGGCACCGGGGAGCTGTTTTTT. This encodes CAWNTNRGTGELFF.

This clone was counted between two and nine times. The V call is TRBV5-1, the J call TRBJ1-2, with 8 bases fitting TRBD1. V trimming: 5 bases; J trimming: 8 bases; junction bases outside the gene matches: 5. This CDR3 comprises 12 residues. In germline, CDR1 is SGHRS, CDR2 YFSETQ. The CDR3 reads CASSTDRVGYTF. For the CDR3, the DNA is TGCGCCAGCAGTACGGACAGGGTCGGCTACACCTTC.

DNA for the CDR3: TGTGCCATCAGTGATCTTATGGGGCCAACTCATCAGCCCCAGCATTTT. It yields the protein CAISDLMGPTHQPQHF. V is TRBV10-3 and J is TRBJ1-5; D is perhaps TRBD1 (5 bases). CDR3 length equals 16 residues. Deletions cut 3 bases from V and 5 bases from J, with 17 bases between. CDR1 is ENHRY and CDR2 is SYGVKD in the germline V gene.

CDR3 sequence (DNA): TGTGCCAGCAGCTCCGGGACAGGGAACTACGAGCAGTACTTC. Residues: CASSSGTGNYEQYF. J is TRBJ2-7 and V is TRBV7-9, with TRBD1 matching over 9 bases. V dropped 4 bases and J dropped 3; count of bases not matched to a gene: 4. CDR1 SEHNR and CDR2 FQNEAQ come from the germline V gene (reference sequence). This CDR3 has 14 amino acids.

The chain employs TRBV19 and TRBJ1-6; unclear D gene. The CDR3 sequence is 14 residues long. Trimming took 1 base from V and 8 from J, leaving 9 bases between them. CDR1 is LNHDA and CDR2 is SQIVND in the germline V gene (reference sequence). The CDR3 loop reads CASSIVFRDSPLHF. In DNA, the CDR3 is TGTGCCAGTAGTATAGTATTTCGTGATTCACCCCTCCACTTT.

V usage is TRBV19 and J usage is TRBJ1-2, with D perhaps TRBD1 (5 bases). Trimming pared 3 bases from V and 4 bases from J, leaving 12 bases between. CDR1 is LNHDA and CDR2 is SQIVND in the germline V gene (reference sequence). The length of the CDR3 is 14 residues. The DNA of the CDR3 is TGTGCCAGTAGTATGGGTTTGCAGGGCTATGGCTACACCTTC. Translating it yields CASSMGLQGYGYTF.

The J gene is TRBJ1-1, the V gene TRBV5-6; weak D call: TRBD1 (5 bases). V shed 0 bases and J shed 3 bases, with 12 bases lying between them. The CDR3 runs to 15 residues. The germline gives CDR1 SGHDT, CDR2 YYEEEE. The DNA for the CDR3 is TGTGCCAGCAGCTTGGAGTGGGACTCGGACACTGAAGCTTTCTTT. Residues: CASSLEWDSDTEAFF.

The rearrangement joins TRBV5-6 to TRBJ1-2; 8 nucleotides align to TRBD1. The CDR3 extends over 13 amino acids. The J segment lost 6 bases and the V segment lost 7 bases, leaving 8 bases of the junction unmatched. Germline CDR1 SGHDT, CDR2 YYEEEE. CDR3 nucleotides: TGTGCCAGCTTACAGGACAGGGCGCATGGCTACACCTTC. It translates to CASLQDRAHGYTF. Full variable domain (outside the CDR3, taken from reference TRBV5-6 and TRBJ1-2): DAGVTQSPTHLIKTRGQQVTLRCSPKSGHDTVSWYQQALGQGPQFIFQYYEEEERQRGNFPDRFSGHQFPNYSSELNVNALLLGDSALYLCASLQDRAHGYTFGSGTRLTVV.

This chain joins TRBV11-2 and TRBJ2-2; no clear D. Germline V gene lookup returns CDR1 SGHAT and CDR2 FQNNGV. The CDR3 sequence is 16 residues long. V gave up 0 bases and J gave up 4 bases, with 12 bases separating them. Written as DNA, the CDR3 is TGTGCCAGCAGCTTAGATTTTCCGGGTACCACCGGGGAGCTGTTTTTT. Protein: CASSLDFPGTTGELFF.

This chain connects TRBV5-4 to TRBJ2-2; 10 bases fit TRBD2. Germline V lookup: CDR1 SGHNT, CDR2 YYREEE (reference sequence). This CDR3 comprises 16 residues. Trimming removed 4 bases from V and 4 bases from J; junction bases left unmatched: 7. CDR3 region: CASSPQRGGVTGELFF. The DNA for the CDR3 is TGTGCCAGCAGCCCTCAGCGGGGGGGCGTCACCGGGGAGCTGTTTTTT.

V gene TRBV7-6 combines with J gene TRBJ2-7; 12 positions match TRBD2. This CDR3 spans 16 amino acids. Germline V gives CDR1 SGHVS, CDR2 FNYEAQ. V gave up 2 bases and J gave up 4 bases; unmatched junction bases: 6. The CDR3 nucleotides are TGTGCCAGCAGCTTATTGACTAGCGGGGGTAGATACGAGCAGTACTTC. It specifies CASSLLTSGGRYEQYF. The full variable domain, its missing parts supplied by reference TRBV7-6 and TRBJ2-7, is GAGVSQSPRYKVTKRGQDVALRCDPISGHVSLYWYRQALGQGPEFLTYFNYEAQQDKSGLPNDRFSAERPEGSISTLTIQRTEQRDSAMYRCASSLLTSGGRYEQYFGPGTRLTVT.

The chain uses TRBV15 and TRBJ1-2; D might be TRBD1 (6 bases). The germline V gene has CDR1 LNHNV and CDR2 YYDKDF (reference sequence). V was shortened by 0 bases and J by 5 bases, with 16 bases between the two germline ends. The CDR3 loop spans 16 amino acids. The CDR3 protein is CATSRDGSGQGYGYTF. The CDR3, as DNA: TGTGCCACCAGCAGAGATGGTTCGGGGCAGGGGTATGGCTACACCTTC.

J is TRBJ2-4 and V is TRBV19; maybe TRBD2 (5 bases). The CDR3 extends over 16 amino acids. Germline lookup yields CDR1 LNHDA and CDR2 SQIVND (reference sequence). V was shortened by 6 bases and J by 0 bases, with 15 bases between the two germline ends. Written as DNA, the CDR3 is TGTGCCAGTAGGAGGGCCACGAGGGTAGCCAAAAACATTCAGTACTTC. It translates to CASRRATRVAKNIQYF. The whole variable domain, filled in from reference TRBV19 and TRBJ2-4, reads DGGITQSPKYLFRKEGQNVTLSCEQNLNHDAMYWYRQDPGQGLRLIYYSQIVNDFQKGDIAEGYSVSREKKESFPLTVTSAQKNPTAFYLCASRRATRVAKNIQYFGAGTRLSVL.

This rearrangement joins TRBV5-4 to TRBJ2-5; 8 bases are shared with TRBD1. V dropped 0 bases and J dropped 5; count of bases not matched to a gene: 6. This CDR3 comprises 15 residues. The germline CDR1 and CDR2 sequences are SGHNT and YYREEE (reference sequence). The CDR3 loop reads CASSLAQGARETQYF. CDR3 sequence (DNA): TGTGCCAGCAGCTTGGCCCAGGGGGCCCGGGAGACCCAGTACTTC.

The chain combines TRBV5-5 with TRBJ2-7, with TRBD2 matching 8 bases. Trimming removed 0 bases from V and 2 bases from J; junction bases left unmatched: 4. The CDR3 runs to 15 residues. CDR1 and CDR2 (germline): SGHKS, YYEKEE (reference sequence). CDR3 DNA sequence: TGTGCCAGCAGCTTGGGCGGGAGGATCCCCTACGAGCAGTACTTC. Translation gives CASSLGGRIPYEQYF.

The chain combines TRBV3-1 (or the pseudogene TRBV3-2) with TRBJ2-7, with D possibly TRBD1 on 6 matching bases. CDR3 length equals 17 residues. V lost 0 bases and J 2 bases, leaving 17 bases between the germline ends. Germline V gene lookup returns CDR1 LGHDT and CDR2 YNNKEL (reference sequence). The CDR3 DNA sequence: TGTGCCAGCAGCCAAGATCTCGGGCCACAGGGCCCCTACGAGCAGTACTTC. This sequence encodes CASSQDLGPQGPYEQYF.

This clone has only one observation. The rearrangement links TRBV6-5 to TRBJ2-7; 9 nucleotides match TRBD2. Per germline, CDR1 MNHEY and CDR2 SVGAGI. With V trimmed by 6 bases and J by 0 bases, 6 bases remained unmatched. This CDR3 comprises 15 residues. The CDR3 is CASRNSGGISYEQYF. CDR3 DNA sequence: TGTGCCAGCAGGAATAGCGGGGGAATCTCCTACGAGCAGTACTTC.

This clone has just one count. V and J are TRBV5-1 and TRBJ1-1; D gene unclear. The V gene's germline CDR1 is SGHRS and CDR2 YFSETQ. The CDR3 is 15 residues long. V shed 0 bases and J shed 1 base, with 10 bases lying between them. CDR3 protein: CASSLASARNTEAFF. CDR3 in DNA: TGCGCCAGCAGCTTGGCCAGCGCTCGGAACACTGAAGCTTTCTTT.

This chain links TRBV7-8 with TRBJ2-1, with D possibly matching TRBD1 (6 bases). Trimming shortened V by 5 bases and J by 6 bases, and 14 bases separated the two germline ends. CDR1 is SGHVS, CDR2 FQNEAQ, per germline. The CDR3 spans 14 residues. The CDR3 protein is CASSPSTGSNEQFF. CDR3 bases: TGTGCCAGCAGCCCTTCGACAGGTAGCAATGAGCAGTTCTTC.

In DNA, the CDR3 is TGTGCCAGTAGTATAGATCCAGGGATGGACGAGCAGTACTTC. As protein: CASSIDPGMDEQYF. The chain employs TRBV19 and TRBJ2-7; a possible D gene is TRBD1 (5 bases). Germline values: CDR1 LNHDA, CDR2 SQIVND (reference sequence). The ends were cut back, 0 bases at V and 5 bases at J, with 11 bases in the middle. CDR3 length: 14 residues.

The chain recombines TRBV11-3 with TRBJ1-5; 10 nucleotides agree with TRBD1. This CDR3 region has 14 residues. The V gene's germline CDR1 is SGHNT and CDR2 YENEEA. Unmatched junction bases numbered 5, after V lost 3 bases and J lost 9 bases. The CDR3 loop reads CASSLGTGAVPQHF. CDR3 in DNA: TGTGCCAGCAGCTTGGGGACAGGGGCCGTGCCCCAGCATTTT.

CDR3: CASSVLPGTKDEQFF. Here the CDR3 DNA reads TGTGCCAGCAGCGTTTTGCCCGGGACTAAGGATGAGCAGTTCTTC. The chain recombines TRBV9 with TRBJ2-1, with 7 bases fitting TRBD2. Germline V gives CDR1 SGDLS, CDR2 YYNGEE. V dropped 2 bases and J dropped 8; count of bases not matched to a gene: 10. The CDR3 totals 15 residues.

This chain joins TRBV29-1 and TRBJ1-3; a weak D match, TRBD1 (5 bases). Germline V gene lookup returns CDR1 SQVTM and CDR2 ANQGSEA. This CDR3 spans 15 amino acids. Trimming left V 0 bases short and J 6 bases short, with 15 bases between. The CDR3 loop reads CSVEDGLRGVNTIYF. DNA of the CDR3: TGCAGCGTTGAAGATGGGCTTCGGGGGGTAAACACCATATATTTT.